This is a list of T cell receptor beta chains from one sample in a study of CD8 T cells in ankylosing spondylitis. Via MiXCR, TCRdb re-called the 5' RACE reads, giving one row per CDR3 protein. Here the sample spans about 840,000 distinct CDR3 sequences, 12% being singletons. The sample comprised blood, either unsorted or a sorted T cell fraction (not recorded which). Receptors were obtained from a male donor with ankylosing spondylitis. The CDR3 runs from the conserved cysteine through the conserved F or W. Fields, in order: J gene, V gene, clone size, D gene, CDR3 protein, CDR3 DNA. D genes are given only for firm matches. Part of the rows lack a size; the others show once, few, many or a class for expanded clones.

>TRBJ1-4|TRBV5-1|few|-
CASSLLGETNEKLFF
TGCGCCAGCAGCTTGTTGGGGGAAACTAATGAAAAACTGTTTTTT
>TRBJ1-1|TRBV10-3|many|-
CAIRQNTEAFF
TGTGCCATCAGACAGAACACTGAAGCTTTCTTT
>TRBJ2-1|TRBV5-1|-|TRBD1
CASSWGTAYNEQFF
TGCGCCAGCAGCTGGGGGACAGCTTACAATGAGCAGTTCTTC
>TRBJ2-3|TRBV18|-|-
CASSPMEDTQYF
TGTGCCAGCTCACCAATGGAAGATACGCAGTATTTT
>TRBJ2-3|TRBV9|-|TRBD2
CASSVGLRGGLDTQYF
TGTGCCAGCAGCGTAGGCCTGCGGGGGGGCTTAGATACGCAGTATTTT
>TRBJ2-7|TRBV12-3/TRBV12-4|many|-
CASSRGRTFSYEQYF
TGTGCCAGCAGCCGGGGACGGACCTTCTCCTACGAGCAGTACTTC
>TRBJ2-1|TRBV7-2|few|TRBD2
CASSLATSGRTEQFF
TGTGCCAGCAGCTTAGCAACTAGCGGGAGGACTGAGCAGTTCTTC
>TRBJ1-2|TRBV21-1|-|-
CASSKRGANYGYTF
TGTGCCAGCAGCAAACGGGGGGCTAACTATGGCTACACCTTC
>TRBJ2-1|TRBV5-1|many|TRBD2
CASSRGLVNNEQFF
TGCGCCAGCAGCAGGGGACTAGTCAACAATGAGCAGTTCTTC
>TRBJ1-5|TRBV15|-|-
CATSTRGFGNQPQHF
TGTGCCACCAGCACCAGGGGATTCGGCAATCAGCCCCAGCATTTT
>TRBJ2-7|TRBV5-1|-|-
CASSSYTGTPTYEQYF
TGCGCCAGCAGCTCATATACCGGGACGCCTACCTACGAGCAGTACTTC
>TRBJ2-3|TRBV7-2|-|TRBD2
CASSSPSGGTADTQYF
TGTGCCAGCAGCTCCCCTAGCGGGGGGACTGCAGATACGCAGTATTTT
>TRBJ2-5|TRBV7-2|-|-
CASSLSPWTQETQYF
TGTGCCAGCAGCTTAAGTCCGTGGACTCAAGAGACCCAGTACTTC
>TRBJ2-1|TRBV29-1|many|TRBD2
CSVRGTSGPDEQFF
TGCAGCGTTAGGGGGACTAGCGGGCCCGATGAGCAGTTCTTC
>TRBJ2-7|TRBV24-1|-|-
CATSEAGSYEQYF
TGTGCCACCAGTGAGGCAGGGTCCTACGAGCAGTACTTC
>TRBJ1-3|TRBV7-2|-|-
CASSQQGRNTIYF
TGTGCCAGCAGCCAACAAGGGCGAAACACCATATATTTT
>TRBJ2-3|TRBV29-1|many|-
CSVAGSSASDTQYF
TGCAGCGTTGCAGGGTCTAGCGCGTCAGATACGCAGTATTTT
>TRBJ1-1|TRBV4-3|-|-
CASSQERRTTEAFF
TGCGCCAGCAGCCAAGAACGGCGTACCACTGAAGCTTTCTTT
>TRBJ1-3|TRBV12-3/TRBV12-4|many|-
CASSALVRGNTIYF
TGTGCCAGCAGCGCGCTGGTCCGAGGAAACACCATATATTTT
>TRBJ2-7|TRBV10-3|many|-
CAISGGSYEQYF
TGTGCCATCAGTGGAGGCTCCTACGAGCAGTACTTC
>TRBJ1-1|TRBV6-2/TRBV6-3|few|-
CASSYRGGEAFF
TGTGCCAGCAGTTACAGGGGCGGAGAAGCTTTCTTT
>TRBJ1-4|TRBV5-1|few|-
CASSLAGRSNEKLFF
TGCGCCAGCAGCTTGGCCGGACGGAGTAATGAAAAACTGTTTTTT
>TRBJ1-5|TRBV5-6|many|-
CASSLGPSNQPQHF
TGTGCCAGCAGCTTGGGCCCTAGCAATCAGCCCCAGCATTTT
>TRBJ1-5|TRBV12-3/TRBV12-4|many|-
CASSARSGTSSNQPQHF
TGTGCCAGCAGTGCGCGTTCCGGGACAAGTAGCAATCAGCCCCAGCATTTT
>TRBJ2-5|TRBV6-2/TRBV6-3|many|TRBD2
CASSSGLAGGQETQYF
TGTGCCAGCAGTTCGGGACTAGCGGGAGGACAAGAGACCCAGTACTTC
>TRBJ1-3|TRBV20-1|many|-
CSAPTQNTIYF
TGCAGTGCCCCGACACAAAACACCATATATTTT
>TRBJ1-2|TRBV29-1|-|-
CSVGNPDSHYGYTF
TGCAGCGTTGGAAACCCAGATTCGCACTACGGCTACACCTTC
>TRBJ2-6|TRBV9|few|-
CASSNRVSGANVLTF
TGTGCCAGCAGCAACAGGGTCTCTGGGGCCAACGTCCTGACTTTC
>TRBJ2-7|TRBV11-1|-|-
CASSRGQPYEQYF
TGTGCCAGCAGCCGCGGACAGCCATACGAGCAGTACTTC
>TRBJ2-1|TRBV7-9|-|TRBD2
CASSWPELALNEQFF
TGTGCCAGCAGCTGGCCGGAACTAGCGCTTAATGAGCAGTTCTTC